This entry features one T cell receptor beta chain sequence. The study ran its PCR with 60 Vbeta and 13 Jbeta primers. Source study methods: Around 10 million of the about 80 million unique TCR beta chains counted in a later analysis were shared. The repertoire was sequenced with immunoSEQ multiplex PCR; TCRdb's copy has only in-frame clones and lacks some. The V and J calls and clone size come from that table; D and trimming were worked out from the DNA. The sample holds just over 80,000 clones, roughly 79% seen once. The sample comes from a study of cytomegalovirus exposure and HLA in healthy donors. Trimming removed 2 bases from V and 4 bases from J, with 8 bases in between. The CDR3 contains 12 residues. CDR1 SQVTM and CDR2 ANQGSEA come from the germline V gene.

This sequence was found in a young man in good health and CMV-seropositive. Sample: PBMCs. The chain carries TRBV29-1 and TRBJ1-2; weak D call: TRBD1 (5 bases). The DNA of the CDR3 is TGCAGCGTTGAATTTCAGGGCTATGGCTACACCTTC. This sequence encodes CSVEFQGYGYTF.